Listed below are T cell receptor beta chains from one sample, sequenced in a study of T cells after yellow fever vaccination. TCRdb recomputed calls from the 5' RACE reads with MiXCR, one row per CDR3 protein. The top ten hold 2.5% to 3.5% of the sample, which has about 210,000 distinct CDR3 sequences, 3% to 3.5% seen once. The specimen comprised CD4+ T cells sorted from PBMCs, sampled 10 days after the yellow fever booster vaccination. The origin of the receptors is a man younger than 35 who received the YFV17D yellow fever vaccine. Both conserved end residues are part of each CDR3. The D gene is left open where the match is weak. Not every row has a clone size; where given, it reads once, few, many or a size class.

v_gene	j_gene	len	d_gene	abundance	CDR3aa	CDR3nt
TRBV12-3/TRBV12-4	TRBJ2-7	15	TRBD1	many	CASSWRQGVPGEQYF	TGTGCCAGCAGTTGGCGACAGGGGGTCCCTGGCGAGCAGTACTTC
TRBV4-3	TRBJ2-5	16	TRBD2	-	CASSQSPLAGGETQYF	TGCGCCAGCAGCCAATCCCCTTTAGCGGGAGGGGAGACCCAGTACTTC
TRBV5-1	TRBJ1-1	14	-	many	CASSSPAAHTEAFF	TGCGCCAGCAGCTCCCCGGCAGCCCACACTGAAGCTTTCTTT
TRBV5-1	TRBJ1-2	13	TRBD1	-	CASSYTGAEGYTF	TGCGCCAGCAGCTACACAGGGGCGGAGGGCTACACCTTC
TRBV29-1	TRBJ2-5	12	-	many	CSVLTDQETQYF	TGCAGCGTTTTGACAGACCAAGAGACCCAGTACTTC
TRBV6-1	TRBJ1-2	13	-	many	CASTPIHSHGYTF	TGTGCCAGCACTCCCATCCACTCGCATGGCTACACCTTC
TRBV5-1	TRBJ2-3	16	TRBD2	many	CASSWGPSGGTDTQYF	TGCGCCAGCAGCTGGGGTCCTAGCGGGGGAACAGATACGCAGTATTTT
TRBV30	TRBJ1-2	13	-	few	CAWSTPPVYGYTF	TGTGCCTGGAGTACCCCCCCCGTGTATGGCTACACCTTC
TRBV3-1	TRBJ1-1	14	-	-	CASSHLDSAGEAFF	TGTGCCAGCAGCCACTTGGACTCGGCGGGGGAAGCTTTCTTT
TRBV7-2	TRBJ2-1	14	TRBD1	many	CASRRQGSYNEQFF	TGTGCCAGTCGGCGACAGGGATCGTACAATGAGCAGTTCTTC
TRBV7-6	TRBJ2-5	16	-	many	CASSLALAAGQETQYF	TGTGCCAGCAGCTTAGCGCTTGCCGCCGGGCAAGAGACCCAGTACTTC
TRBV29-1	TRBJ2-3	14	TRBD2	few	CSVRLVLAKDTQYF	TGCAGCGTCAGGCTTGTACTAGCGAAAGATACGCAGTATTTT
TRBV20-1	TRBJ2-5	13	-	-	CSARGSGTETQYF	TGCAGTGCTAGAGGGTCGGGAACAGAGACCCAGTACTTC
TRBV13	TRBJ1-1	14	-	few	CASSLQGIAAEAFF	TGTGCCAGCAGCTTACAGGGGATTGCTGCTGAAGCTTTCTTT
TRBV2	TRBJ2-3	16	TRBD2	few	CASSDALAGGTDTQYF	TGTGCCAGCAGTGACGCACTAGCGGGGGGCACAGATACGCAGTATTTT
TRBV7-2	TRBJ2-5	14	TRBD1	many	CASSDRVSQETQYF	TGTGCCAGCAGCGACAGGGTATCACAAGAGACCCAGTACTTC
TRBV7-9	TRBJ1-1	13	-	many	CASSAQGNTEAFF	TGTGCCAGCAGCGCTCAGGGGAACACTGAAGCTTTCTTT
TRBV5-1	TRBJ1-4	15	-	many	CASSLGANPAGALFF	TGCGCCAGCAGCTTGGGGGCGAACCCCGCGGGAGCGCTGTTTTTT
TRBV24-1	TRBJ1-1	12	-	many	CATSGKGREAFF	TGTGCCACCAGTGGGAAGGGAAGGGAAGCTTTCTTT
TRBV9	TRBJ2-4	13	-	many	CASSVGVENIQYF	TGTGCCAGCAGCGTAGGGGTGGAAAACATTCAGTACTTC
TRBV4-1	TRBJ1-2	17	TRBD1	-	CASSQEGRDRGYYGYTF	TGCGCCAGCAGCCAAGAGGGGCGCGACAGGGGGTACTATGGCTACACCTTC
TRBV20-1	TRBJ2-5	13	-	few	CSARDQAVKTQYF	TGCAGTGCTAGGGACCAGGCAGTGAAGACCCAGTACTTC
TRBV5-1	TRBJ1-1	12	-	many	CASSFTGFEAFF	TGCGCCAGCAGCTTTACTGGGTTTGAAGCTTTCTTT
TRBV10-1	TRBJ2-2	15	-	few	CASHSEGAYTGELFF	TGCGCCAGCCACTCGGAAGGGGCGTACACCGGGGAGCTGTTTTTT
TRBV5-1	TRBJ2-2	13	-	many	CASSEDGTGELFF	TGCGCCAGCAGCGAGGACGGCACCGGGGAGCTGTTTTTT
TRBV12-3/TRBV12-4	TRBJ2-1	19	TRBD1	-	CASRPGWQGAASSYNEQFF	TGTGCCAGCAGACCCGGTTGGCAGGGGGCAGCGTCCTCCTACAATGAGCAGTTCTTC
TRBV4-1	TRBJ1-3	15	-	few	CASSQERASGNTIYF	TGCGCCAGCAGCCAAGAGCGGGCCTCTGGAAACACCATATATTTT
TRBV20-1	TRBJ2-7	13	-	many	CSARDPRGYEQYF	TGCAGTGCTAGAGATCCCAGGGGATACGAGCAGTACTTC
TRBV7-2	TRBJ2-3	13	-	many	CASSLGTTDTQYF	TGTGCCAGCAGCTTGGGGACCACAGATACGCAGTATTTT
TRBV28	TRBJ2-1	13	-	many	CASSATRGLVWFF	TGTGCCAGCAGCGCGACCCGGGGTTTAGTTTGGTTCTTC
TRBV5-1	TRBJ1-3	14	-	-	CASSPGTSGNTIYF	TGCGCCAGCAGCCCAGGGACCTCTGGAAACACCATATATTTT
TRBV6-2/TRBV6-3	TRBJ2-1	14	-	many	CASSILQLGNEQFF	TGTGCCAGCAGTATTCTCCAACTAGGTAATGAGCAGTTCTTC
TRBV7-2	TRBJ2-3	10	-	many	CASSTDTQYF	TGTGCCAGCAGCACAGATACGCAGTATTTT
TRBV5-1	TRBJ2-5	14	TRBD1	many	CASSPGQGRGTQYF	TGCGCCAGCAGCCCGGGACAGGGCCGTGGGACCCAGTACTTC
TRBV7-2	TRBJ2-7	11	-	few	CASSFVNEQYF	TGTGCCAGCAGCTTTGTCAACGAGCAGTACTTC